This TCR beta chain was recovered during a study of T cell responses to AZD1222 COVID-19 vaccine. About the study: Pooled in the analysis were second doses at about 4 or about 12 weeks.

This CDR3 comprises 14 residues. The V and J ends lost 5 bases and 6 bases respectively, with 14 bases between them. CDR1 and CDR2 (germline): PRHDT, FYEKMQ (reference sequence). Study findings and constraints: Every sample of the repertoires postdated the peak T cell response. It was only a handful of AZD1222 recipients who were seropositive at baseline.

Sequencing was performed with immunoSEQ multiplex PCR; in TCRdb, only in-frame clones are kept and a portion is missing. This sample has 140,000 to 150,000 clones, with approximately 85% found just once. Details on this clone: The target antigen is unknown.

The receptor was isolated from an adult in good health. J is TRBJ1-5 and V is TRBV13, with unresolved D. The sequenced sample was peripheral blood, obtained on day 0 of AZD1222 vaccination. CDR3 nucleotide sequence: TGTGCCAGCAGCCGACGGGCCTCCGGTCAGCCCCAGCATTTT. Protein: CASSRRASGQPQHF. The whole variable domain, remainder taken from reference TRBV13 and TRBJ1-5, is AAGVIQSPRHLIKEKRETATLKCYPIPRHDTVYWYQQGPGQDPQFLISFYEKMQSDKGSIPDRFSAQQFSDYHSELNMSSLELGDSALYFCASSRRASGQPQHFGDGTRLSIL.